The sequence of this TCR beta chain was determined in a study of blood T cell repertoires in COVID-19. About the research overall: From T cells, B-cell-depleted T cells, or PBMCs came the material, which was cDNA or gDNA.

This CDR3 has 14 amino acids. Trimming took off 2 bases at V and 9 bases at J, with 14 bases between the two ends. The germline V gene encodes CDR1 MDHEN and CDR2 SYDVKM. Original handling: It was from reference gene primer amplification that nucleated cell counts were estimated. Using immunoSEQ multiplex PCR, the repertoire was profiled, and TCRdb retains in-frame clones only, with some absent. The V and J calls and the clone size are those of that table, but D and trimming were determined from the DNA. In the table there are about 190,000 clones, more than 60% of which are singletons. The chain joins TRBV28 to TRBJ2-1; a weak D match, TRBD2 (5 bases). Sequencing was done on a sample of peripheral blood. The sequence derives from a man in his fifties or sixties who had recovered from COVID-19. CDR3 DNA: TGTGCCAGCAGTTTACGGACTGGGGTTGGTGAGCAGTTCTTC. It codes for CASSLRTGVGEQFF.